These T cell receptor beta chains were read from a single sample in a study of blood T cell repertoires in COVID-19. Using immunoSEQ multiplex PCR, the repertoire was profiled, and TCRdb retains in-frame clones only, with some absent. The sample holds some 250,000 clones; 80% to 90% are singletons and the top ten take around 4%. Material: peripheral blood. The receptors were sampled from a man in his fifties or sixties with acute or convalescent COVID-19. CDR3s include the opening cysteine and the closing phenylalanine or tryptophan. Each record gives: CDR3 DNA, CDR3 protein, clone size, V gene, D gene, J gene. A D gene is named only where the DNA matches it firmly. Size is omitted from some rows. Given values are once, few, many or a class for expanded clones.

CDR3nt: TGTGCCAGCAGCTTCTACAGGGAAGATACGCAGTATTTT
CDR3aa: CASSFYREDTQYF
abundance: NA
v_gene: TRBV3-1/TRBV3-2
d_gene: NA
j_gene: TRBJ2-3

CDR3nt: TGTGCCAGCAGCGTGGACAGTAATCAGCCCCAGCATTTT
CDR3aa: CASSVDSNQPQHF
abundance: NA
v_gene: TRBV7-2
d_gene: NA
j_gene: TRBJ1-5

CDR3nt: TGCAGCGTCTCGTATGTGGGCAGGGACGAGCAGTACTTC
CDR3aa: CSVSYVGRDEQYF
abundance: NA
v_gene: TRBV29-1
d_gene: NA
j_gene: TRBJ2-7

CDR3nt: TGTGCCAGCAGCTTAGACAGGGGGATTCTGGAGACCCAGTACTTC
CDR3aa: CASSLDRGILETQYF
abundance: NA
v_gene: TRBV7-9
d_gene: TRBD1
j_gene: TRBJ2-5

CDR3nt: TGTGCCTGGGGGGGGACAATTGTCTATGGCTACACCTTC
CDR3aa: CAWGGTIVYGYTF
abundance: NA
v_gene: TRBV30
d_gene: NA
j_gene: TRBJ1-2

CDR3nt: TGTGCCAGCAGCACAGGGGCGCATCCTTGGGTTACCTTC
CDR3aa: CASSTGAHPWVTF
abundance: NA
v_gene: TRBV6-6
d_gene: TRBD1
j_gene: TRBJ1-2

CDR3nt: TGTGCCACCAGCAGAGTATTAGAGGGAAACACCATATATTTT
CDR3aa: CATSRVLEGNTIYF
abundance: NA
v_gene: TRBV15
d_gene: NA
j_gene: TRBJ1-3

CDR3nt: TGTGCCAGCAGCGCTTCCGGTCTTAACACTGAAGCTTTCTTT
CDR3aa: CASSASGLNTEAFF
abundance: NA
v_gene: TRBV11-2
d_gene: NA
j_gene: TRBJ1-1

CDR3nt: TGTGCCAGCAGCCGTCAGTCCCCCCCACACAGGGGCACTGAAGCTTTCTTT
CDR3aa: CASSRQSPPHRGTEAFF
abundance: NA
v_gene: TRBV21-1
d_gene: NA
j_gene: TRBJ1-1

CDR3nt: TGTGCCAGTAGTATCGGTAGGGGGCAGGCTGGGGCCAACGTCCTGACTTTC
CDR3aa: CASSIGRGQAGANVLTF
abundance: NA
v_gene: TRBV19
d_gene: TRBD1
j_gene: TRBJ2-6

CDR3nt: TGCGCCAGCAGTGAGTCGTCATTGGTGTCGAGGGGGTTCACAGATACGCAGTATTTT
CDR3aa: CASSESSLVSRGFTDTQYF
abundance: NA
v_gene: TRBV10-1
d_gene: NA
j_gene: TRBJ2-3

CDR3nt: TGTGCCAGCAGCGCCGGGACAGGGCAAGAGACCCAGTACTTC
CDR3aa: CASSAGTGQETQYF
abundance: NA
v_gene: TRBV9
d_gene: TRBD1
j_gene: TRBJ2-5

CDR3nt: TGTGCCATCAGTGACCTGACTAGCGGGAGGTCCGGGGCCAACGTCCTGACTTTC
CDR3aa: CAISDLTSGRSGANVLTF
abundance: NA
v_gene: TRBV10-3
d_gene: TRBD2
j_gene: TRBJ2-6

CDR3nt: TGTGCCAGCAGCGCAAGGGCAGGGGGCGATGGCTACACCTTC
CDR3aa: CASSARAGGDGYTF
abundance: NA
v_gene: TRBV7-2
d_gene: TRBD1
j_gene: TRBJ1-2

CDR3nt: TGTGCCAGTCAGGGGGGAATTGGAGAGACCCAGTACTTC
CDR3aa: CASQGGIGETQYF
abundance: NA
v_gene: TRBV19
d_gene: NA
j_gene: TRBJ2-5

CDR3nt: TGTGCCAGCAGCGTAGCGACAACAACTAATGAAAAACTGTTTTTT
CDR3aa: CASSVATTTNEKLFF
abundance: few
v_gene: TRBV9
d_gene: NA
j_gene: TRBJ1-4

CDR3nt: TGTGCCAGCAGCTTGACAGATGGAAACTATGGCTACACCTTC
CDR3aa: CASSLTDGNYGYTF
abundance: NA
v_gene: TRBV11-2
d_gene: NA
j_gene: TRBJ1-2

CDR3nt: TGTGCCAGCAGCCAGGGGTCAGGGGTTAACACCGGGGAGCTGTTTTTT
CDR3aa: CASSQGSGVNTGELFF
abundance: once
v_gene: TRBV3-1/TRBV3-2
d_gene: NA
j_gene: TRBJ2-2

CDR3nt: TGTGCCAGCAGCCCCCGGGACTATTACAATGAGCAGTTCTTC
CDR3aa: CASSPRDYYNEQFF
abundance: NA
v_gene: TRBV9
d_gene: TRBD2
j_gene: TRBJ2-1

CDR3nt: TGTGCCAGCACCAAAGGGGGGGGGCTCTACGAGCAGTACTTC
CDR3aa: CASTKGGGLYEQYF
abundance: NA
v_gene: TRBV18
d_gene: NA
j_gene: TRBJ2-7

CDR3nt: TGTGCCAGCAGCTTGGGAGGAGGCCTAACCTTGGTCTTT
CDR3aa: CASSLGGGLTLVF
abundance: NA
v_gene: TRBV5-4
d_gene: NA
j_gene: TRBJ1-1

CDR3nt: TGTGCCAGCAGCCCTCGGACTAACTGGGCACCCCTCCACTTT
CDR3aa: CASSPRTNWAPLHF
abundance: NA
v_gene: TRBV7-8
d_gene: NA
j_gene: TRBJ1-6

CDR3nt: TGTGCCAGCAGCTGGGGACAGAGGAGCTCCTACGAGCAGTACTTC
CDR3aa: CASSWGQRSSYEQYF
abundance: NA
v_gene: TRBV7-9
d_gene: TRBD1
j_gene: TRBJ2-7

CDR3nt: TGTGCCAGTAGGGATCCAGGTTTAGGCACAGATACGCAGTATTTT
CDR3aa: CASRDPGLGTDTQYF
abundance: NA
v_gene: TRBV19
d_gene: NA
j_gene: TRBJ2-3

CDR3nt: TGTGCCAGCAGCTTACGGCCACTAGCGGGAGTTGTTTATGAGCAGTTCTTC
CDR3aa: CASSLRPLAGVVYEQFF
abundance: NA
v_gene: TRBV7-2
d_gene: TRBD2
j_gene: TRBJ2-1

CDR3nt: TGTGCCAGCAGTTACAACCCGGGTTACTATGGCTACACCTTC
CDR3aa: CASSYNPGYYGYTF
abundance: NA
v_gene: TRBV6-5
d_gene: NA
j_gene: TRBJ1-2

CDR3nt: TGCAGCGTGCTCCCGACAGGGGCGAACTATGGCTACACCTTC
CDR3aa: CSVLPTGANYGYTF
abundance: NA
v_gene: TRBV29-1
d_gene: TRBD1
j_gene: TRBJ1-2

CDR3nt: TGTGCCAGCAGTTTCAATCCGGGACAGTCGAATAGCGGGAGTATGGGTGAGCAGTACTTC
CDR3aa: CASSFNPGQSNSGSMGEQYF
abundance: NA
v_gene: TRBV6-2/TRBV6-3
d_gene: TRBD2
j_gene: TRBJ2-7

CDR3nt: TGTGCCAGCACGCCCGTCGGCTCCTACAATGAGCAGTTCTTC
CDR3aa: CASTPVGSYNEQFF
abundance: NA
v_gene: TRBV3-1/TRBV3-2
d_gene: NA
j_gene: TRBJ2-1

CDR3nt: TGCGCCAGCAGAGACTTGTACTTC
CDR3aa: CASRDLYF
abundance: once
v_gene: TRBV23-1
d_gene: NA
j_gene: TRBJ2-7

CDR3nt: TGTGCCAGCAGTAGACAGGGTGGTTCACCCCTCCACTTT
CDR3aa: CASSRQGGSPLHF
abundance: NA
v_gene: TRBV6-4
d_gene: TRBD1
j_gene: TRBJ1-6

CDR3nt: TGTGCCAGTAGTCCCAATCCCGGGACAGCTTATAATTCACCCCTCCACTTT
CDR3aa: CASSPNPGTAYNSPLHF
abundance: NA
v_gene: TRBV19
d_gene: TRBD1
j_gene: TRBJ1-6

CDR3nt: TGTGCCAGCAGTGGAGGGGCGCCCTACGAGCAGTACTTC
CDR3aa: CASSGGAPYEQYF
abundance: NA
v_gene: TRBV28
d_gene: NA
j_gene: TRBJ2-7

CDR3nt: TGTGCCAGCAGTTACTCCCCGTCGGGGACAGATACGCAGTATTTT
CDR3aa: CASSYSPSGTDTQYF
abundance: NA
v_gene: TRBV6-2/TRBV6-3
d_gene: NA
j_gene: TRBJ2-3

CDR3nt: TGTGCCAGCAGTTACTCCCGGACAGGTACCTACGAGCAGTACTTC
CDR3aa: CASSYSRTGTYEQYF
abundance: NA
v_gene: TRBV6-2/TRBV6-3
d_gene: TRBD1
j_gene: TRBJ2-7

CDR3nt: TGCGCCAGCAATCGGAGGGCAGGGAACACTGAAGCTTTCTTT
CDR3aa: CASNRRAGNTEAFF
abundance: NA
v_gene: TRBV5-1
d_gene: NA
j_gene: TRBJ1-1

CDR3nt: TGCGCCAGCAGCTTGGATGGGCAGGGGGGTTGGACCTACGAGCAGTACTTC
CDR3aa: CASSLDGQGGWTYEQYF
abundance: NA
v_gene: TRBV5-1
d_gene: NA
j_gene: TRBJ2-7

CDR3nt: TGTGCCAGTAGTATCGGACAGTGGGTCGAAAAACTGTTTTTT
CDR3aa: CASSIGQWVEKLFF
abundance: NA
v_gene: TRBV19
d_gene: NA
j_gene: TRBJ1-4

CDR3nt: TGTGCCAGCAGGGGACAGACGGACTATGGCTACACCTTC
CDR3aa: CASRGQTDYGYTF
abundance: few
v_gene: TRBV7-9
d_gene: TRBD1
j_gene: TRBJ1-2

CDR3nt: TGCGCCAGCAGCCAAGATCATGGTAGCGGGGAGACCCAGTACTTC
CDR3aa: CASSQDHGSGETQYF
abundance: NA
v_gene: TRBV4-1
d_gene: TRBD2
j_gene: TRBJ2-5

CDR3nt: TGTGCCAGCAGCTCACTTAGCGGGGGTCAAGAGACCCAGTACTTC
CDR3aa: CASSSLSGGQETQYF
abundance: NA
v_gene: TRBV7-3
d_gene: TRBD2
j_gene: TRBJ2-5

CDR3nt: TGCAGTGCTCCGGAGGGAAACACCATATATTTT
CDR3aa: CSAPEGNTIYF
abundance: once
v_gene: TRBV20-1
d_gene: NA
j_gene: TRBJ1-3

CDR3nt: TGTGCCAGCAGCCAACAGGGGGGGACTGAAGCTTTCTTT
CDR3aa: CASSQQGGTEAFF
abundance: NA
v_gene: TRBV12-3/TRBV12-4
d_gene: TRBD1
j_gene: TRBJ1-1

CDR3nt: TGTGCCAGCCATGACCCGGGAGCGGCGTACAATGAGCAGTTCTTC
CDR3aa: CASHDPGAAYNEQFF
abundance: NA
v_gene: TRBV2
d_gene: NA
j_gene: TRBJ2-1

CDR3nt: TGTGCCAGCAGCTCCGGAGGTGTGGCGTACCAAGAGACCCAGTACTTC
CDR3aa: CASSSGGVAYQETQYF
abundance: NA
v_gene: TRBV13
d_gene: NA
j_gene: TRBJ2-5

CDR3nt: TGTGCCAGCAGTTCACAGGGGGAAGACACTGAAGCTTTCTTT
CDR3aa: CASSSQGEDTEAFF
abundance: NA
v_gene: TRBV6-1
d_gene: TRBD1
j_gene: TRBJ1-1